Presented here are 18 T cell receptor beta chains from one specimen sequenced in a study of blood T cell repertoires in COVID-19. Sequencing used immunoSEQ multiplex PCR; TCRdb keeps in-frame clones, though not all of them. This sample has approximately 190,000 clones, with around 80% found just once. Specimen: peripheral blood. These receptors were collected from a human donor in a cohort sampled during active COVID-19.

V is TRBV19 and J is TRBJ2-7, with TRBD2 as a possible D gene (6 bases). The CDR3 has 15 amino acids. Trimming pared 1 base from V and 4 bases from J, leaving 14 bases between. CDR1 and CDR2 (germline): LNHDA, SQIVND (reference sequence). CDR3 nucleotides: TGTGCCAGTAGTATAGCTGGGGGACTCGGATACGAGCAGTACGTC. Encoded protein: CASSIAGGLGYEQYV.

The V call is TRBV28, the J call TRBJ2-2; 10 positions match TRBD1. V lost 6 bases and J lost 4; bases outside the gene matches: 11. The CDR3 length is 17 residues. Germline V gene data show CDR1 as MDHEN and CDR2 as SYDVKM. The chain's CDR3 is CASRFPTGTGVTGELFF. Written as DNA, the CDR3 is TGTGCCAGCAGATTTCCCACCGGGACAGGGGTCACCGGGGAGCTGTTTTTT.

The chain couples TRBV6-2 or TRBV6-3 to TRBJ1-4, with TRBD1 as a possible D gene (5 bases). Between the trimmed V and J ends, which lost 6 bases and 2 bases, there was a span of 13 bases. This CDR3 is built from 15 residues. From germline, CDR1 is MNHEY and CDR2 SVGEGT. Here the CDR3 DNA reads TGTGCCAGCAGCAACGGGGGTTCTACTAATGAAAAACTGTTTTTT. This codes for CASSNGGSTNEKLFF.

This chain uses TRBV28 with TRBJ2-2, with D tentatively TRBD2 (5 bases). The CDR3 has 16 residues. V was clipped by 7 bases and J by 3 bases, with 18 bases between them. Germline CDR1 and CDR2: MDHEN and SYDVKM. As DNA, the CDR3 is TGTGCCAGCATCGGTTGGGCTAGCTGGGACACCGGGGAGCTGTTTTTT. It encodes CASIGWASWDTGELFF.

The CDR3 sequence: CASSPHYDWNTEAFF. The DNA of the CDR3 is TGTGCCAGCTCACCCCACTATGATTGGAACACTGAAGCTTTCTTT. The rearrangement uses TRBV18 and TRBJ1-1, with D unresolved. The CDR3 contains 15 residues. CDR1 is KGHSH and CDR2 is LQKENI in the germline V gene. V was shortened by 3 bases and J by 1 base, with 12 bases between the two germline ends.

This clone was detected only once. The chain has TRBV2 and TRBJ2-2, with D perhaps TRBD1 (5 bases). This CDR3 region has 13 residues. Germline V gene data show CDR1 as SNHLY and CDR2 as FYNNEI. V lost 8 bases and J lost 5, with 12 bases in between. The CDR3 nucleotides are TGTGCCAGCGGAAGGGGCGGTACCGGGGAGCTGTTTTTT. As protein: CASGRGGTGELFF.

Here the CDR3 reads CASSFTGTTNEKLFF. In DNA, the CDR3 is TGTGCCAGCAGTTTCACAGGGACAACTAATGAAAAACTGTTTTTT. V gene TRBV28 combines with J gene TRBJ1-4; possibly TRBD1 for D (6 bases). The CDR3 totals 15 residues. Germline assignment: CDR1 MDHEN and CDR2 SYDVKM. Trimming removed 3 bases from V and 0 bases from J, with 8 bases in between.

This clone was observed a few times. The chain is built from TRBV27 and TRBJ2-1, with 8 bases aligning to TRBD2. V dropped 1 base and J dropped 8; count of bases not matched to a gene: 28. Germline V lookup: CDR1 MNHEY, CDR2 SMNVEV (reference sequence). The CDR3 is made up of 22 amino acids. The CDR3 reads CASSLWGAGSGIVMGSSDEQFF. CDR3 sequence (DNA): TGTGCCAGCAGTTTATGGGGAGCGGGTAGCGGGATTGTAATGGGTAGTTCGGATGAGCAGTTCTTC.

In this sample, this clone turned up a few times. The same CDR3 also results from other DNA sequences found in this sample. V and J are TRBV19 and TRBJ1-5; D gene unclear. The CDR3 runs to 11 residues. V was cut by 3 bases and J by 9 bases, with 6 bases left in between. In germline, CDR1 is LNHDA, CDR2 SQIVND (reference sequence). The CDR3 coding sequence is TGTGCCAGTAGTATTGGAGGGCCCCAGCATTTT. Its translation is CASSIGGPQHF. Filled out from reference TRBV19 and TRBJ1-5, the complete variable domain reads DGGITQSPKYLFRKEGQNVTLSCEQNLNHDAMYWYRQDPGQGLRLIYYSQIVNDFQKGDIAEGYSVSREKKESFPLTVTSAQKNPTAFYLCASSIGGPQHFGDGTRLSIL.

The CDR3 reads CASSPTGIGYGYTF. In DNA form, the CDR3 reads TGTGCCAGCAGTCCAACAGGGATTGGATATGGCTACACCTTC. The genes are TRBV6-5 and TRBJ1-2, with a tentative D call TRBD1 (6 bases). Germline V gene lookup returns CDR1 MNHEY and CDR2 SVGAGI. The CDR3 consists of 14 residues. Trimming took 5 bases from V and 5 from J, leaving 15 bases between them.

The rearrangement joins TRBV10-3 to TRBJ1-2; maybe TRBD1 (5 bases). V lost 11 bases and J lost 8, with 21 bases in between. This CDR3 contains 13 residues. The germline CDR1 and CDR2 sequences are ENHRY and SYGVKD. The CDR3: CALRGDSTSGYTF. The CDR3 nucleotides are TGTGCCTTACGAGGTGACAGTACCTCGGGCTACACCTTC.

The chain links TRBV19 to TRBJ1-1; no clear D gene. Germline assignment: CDR1 LNHDA and CDR2 SQIVND (reference sequence). V was cut by 6 bases and J by 3 bases, with 8 bases left in between. CDR3 length: 12 residues. CDR3 loop: CASRREDTEAFF. Here the CDR3 DNA reads TGTGCCAGTAGAAGAGAGGACACTGAAGCTTTCTTT.

J is TRBJ2-4 and V is TRBV27; D gene uncertain. Trimming shortened V by 5 bases and J by 7 bases, and 12 bases separated the two germline ends. The germline gives CDR1 MNHEY, CDR2 SMNVEV (reference sequence). The CDR3 is 13 residues long. The chain's CDR3 is CASSPGFGNIQYF. Here the CDR3 DNA reads TGTGCCAGCAGTCCAGGATTCGGCAACATTCAGTACTTC.

V and J are TRBV6-5 and TRBJ1-2; tentatively, D is TRBD1 (5 bases). Deletions cut 0 bases from V and 2 bases from J, with 7 bases between. CDR1 is MNHEY and CDR2 is SVGAGI in the germline V gene. The CDR3 loop spans 14 amino acids. CDR3 region: CASSYSRENYGYTF. The DNA for the CDR3 is TGTGCCAGCAGTTACTCCAGGGAAAACTATGGCTACACCTTC.

This chain connects TRBV2 to TRBJ1-5, with D uncertain. V lost 4 bases to trimming and J lost 4 bases, with 8 bases between them. Germline CDR1 reads SNHLY; CDR2 reads FYNNEI. This CDR3 is 13 amino acids long. The CDR3 is CASSGEVNQPQHF. DNA for the CDR3: TGTGCCAGCAGTGGCGAGGTGAATCAGCCCCAGCATTTT. The variable domain in full, completed from reference TRBV2 and TRBJ1-5, reads EPEVTQTPSHQVTQMGQEVILRCVPISNHLYFYWYRQILGQKVEFLVSFYNNEISEKSEIFDDQFSVERPDGSNFTLKIRSTKLEDSAMYFCASSGEVNQPQHFGDGTRLSIL.

The V and J genes are TRBV7-3 and TRBJ1-2, with D perhaps TRBD1 (6 bases). V gave up 5 bases and J gave up 4 bases, with 14 bases separating them. The germline V gene has CDR1 SGHTA and CDR2 FQGTGA. There are 14 residues in the CDR3. The CDR3 is CASSPEQGSYGYTF. The CDR3 nucleotides are TGTGCCAGCAGCCCAGAACAGGGAAGCTATGGCTACACCTTC. Full variable domain (rest looked up from reference TRBV7-3 and TRBJ1-2): GAGVSQTPSNKVTEKGKYVELRCDPISGHTALYWYRQSLGQGPEFLIYFQGTGAADDSGLPNDRFFAVRPEGSVSTLKIQRTERGDSAVYLCASSPEQGSYGYTFGSGTRLTVV.

The chain uses TRBV5-6 and TRBJ2-7; 7 bases are shared with TRBD1. Unmatched junction bases numbered 11, after V lost 0 bases and J lost 5 bases. The CDR3 has 16 residues. Germline CDR1 is SGHDT and CDR2 is YYEEEE. Here the CDR3 DNA reads TGTGCCAGCAGCTTGGTAGGAAGACAGGGTCAGAACGAGCAGTACGTC. It specifies CASSLVGRQGQNEQYV.

This clone is a singleton in its sample. The V gene is TRBV3-1 (or the pseudogene TRBV3-2), the J gene TRBJ1-1; possibly TRBD1 for D (5 bases). Trimming stripped 3 bases from V and 1 base from J, with 9 bases between. This CDR3 has 14 residues. Per the germline V gene, CDR1 is LGHDT and CDR2 is YNNKEL (reference sequence). The CDR3 reads CASSQGQPNTEAFF. The DNA for the CDR3 is TGTGCCAGCAGCCAGGGGCAGCCGAACACTGAAGCTTTCTTT.